These 22 T cell receptor beta chains originate from one sample sequenced in a study of regulatory T cells in long-lasting Graves disease. The time point is: persistent/refractory GD, antithyroid drugs over 5 years with positive TRAb. From PBMCs, RNA was extracted and then used to make the TCR library. Both iRepertoire HTBI primers and Arm-PCR of CDR3 regions were used to build the TCR beta libraries. TCRdb used MiXCR to reprocess the multiplex PCR reads, holding one entry per CDR3 protein. The profile shows about 470,000 distinct CDR3 sequences, under 25% of them singletons. Sequenced here: peripheral blood mononuclear cells (PBMCs), sampled when the disease was refractory, from a patient treated with antithyroid drugs. The receptors shown here come from a female donor with Graves disease.

This sequence joins TRBV24-1 and TRBJ2-1, with unresolved D. The CDR3 has 12 amino acids. CDR1 is KGHDR and CDR2 is SFDVKD in the germline V gene. V shed 4 bases and J shed 3 bases, with 3 bases lying between them. This chain's CDR3 is CATSEDYNEQFF. The CDR3 bases are TGTGCCACCAGTGAGGACTACAATGAGCAGTTCTTC.

This clonotype occurred many times. V is TRBV28 and J is TRBJ2-7; D not certain. The CDR3 totals 14 residues. V shed 5 bases and J shed 6 bases, with 17 bases lying between them. Germline CDR1 reads MDHEN; CDR2 reads SYDVKM. CDR3 loop: CASSLLILTREQYF. DNA for the CDR3: TGTGCCAGCAGTCTACTCATTTTAACTCGCGAGCAGTACTTC.

This chain joins TRBV7-8 and TRBJ2-7; D gene unclear. The CDR3 runs 15 residues. Per germline, CDR1 SGHVS and CDR2 FQNEAQ. The ends were cut back, 4 bases at V and 3 bases at J, with 16 bases in the middle. CDR3 amino acids: CASSSHPGRIYEQYF. Written as DNA, the CDR3 is TGTGCCAGCAGCTCCCATCCCGGACGGATCTACGAGCAGTACTTC.

This clonotype was seen more than once but under ten times. The chain joins TRBV6-1 to TRBJ2-7, with 7 bases matching TRBD1. Germline CDR1 is MNHNS and CDR2 is SASEGT. CDR3 size: 15 residues. Trimming cost V 5 bases and J 2 bases; bases outside gene matches: 9. CDR3 in amino acids: CASSQTGEPPYEQYF. The DNA for the CDR3 is TGTGCCAGCAGTCAAACAGGGGAACCTCCCTACGAGCAGTACTTC.

This clonotype was seen ten or more times. The rearrangement uses TRBV12-3 or TRBV12-4 and TRBJ2-4; D remains unclear. The CDR3 has 18 residues. V dropped 5 bases and J dropped 3 bases, with 23 bases sitting between them. Here the CDR3 reads CASSRRSPPDYDKNIQYF. The CDR3 coding sequence is TGTGCCAGCAGTAGGAGAAGCCCCCCCGATTATGACAAAAACATTCAGTACTTC.

The chain combines TRBV10-3 with TRBJ1-5, with a possible D match to TRBD1 (5 bases). Looked up from germline, CDR1 is ENHRY and CDR2 is SYGVKD. V gave up 3 bases and J gave up 2 bases, with 14 bases separating them. CDR3 length: 16 residues. CDR3 sequence: CAISEGQGGGNQPQHF. DNA of the CDR3: TGTGCCATCAGTGAAGGCCAGGGCGGCGGCAATCAGCCCCAGCATTTT.

This clonotype was detected many times. The rearrangement joins TRBV6-1 to TRBJ1-2; unclear D gene. V was shortened by 10 bases and J by 2 bases, with 11 bases between the two germline ends. The germline CDR1 and CDR2 sequences are MNHNS and SASEGT. The CDR3 has 12 residues. The chain's CDR3 is CATGRRNYGYTF. As DNA, the CDR3 is TGTGCCACCGGGAGGAGAAACTATGGCTACACCTTC.

The chain's CDR3 is CASRSSGGPTGELFF. CDR3 nucleotides: TGTGCCAGCAGATCCTCGGGAGGGCCAACCGGGGAGCTGTTTTTT. This chain links TRBV7-3 with TRBJ2-2; 8 bases match TRBD2. From germline, CDR1 is SGHTA and CDR2 FQGTGA. This CDR3 contains 15 residues. V was clipped by 6 bases and J by 5 bases; unmatched bases: 8.

Worth noting for this clonotype: Given a much more abundant clone one base away, this may be a read error. This chain joins TRBV2 and TRBJ2-7, with 8 bases identical to TRBD1. CDR3 size: 15 residues. Germline CDR1 is SNHLY and CDR2 is FYNNEI. CDR3 loop: CASNEASQGAHEQYF. CDR3 coding DNA: TGTGCCAGCAATGAAGCGTCCCAGGGGGCGCATGAGCAGTACTTC.

This clonotype has at least ten counts. V gene TRBV15 combines with J gene TRBJ1-4; no clear D. The V gene lost 2 bases and the J gene lost 4 bases, with 2 bases spanning the gap. Germline V gene data show CDR1 as LNHNV and CDR2 as YYDKDF (reference sequence). The CDR3 has 12 residues. The CDR3 coding sequence is TGTGCCACCAGCAGATATAATGAAAAACTGTTTTTT. Amino acid sequence: CATSRYNEKLFF.

The chain joins TRBV5-4 to TRBJ1-1, with no clear D. The germline gives CDR1 SGHNT, CDR2 YYREEE (reference sequence). The V end was cut by 7 bases, the J end by 0 bases, with 13 bases between. This CDR3 comprises 14 residues. As DNA, the CDR3 is TGTGCCAGCGGCCCCCCGGGGATGAACACTGAAGCTTTCTTT. Its translation is CASGPPGMNTEAFF.

This clonotype appeared a few times. The chain links TRBV20-1 to TRBJ2-7; 10 nucleotides match TRBD1. V shed 7 bases and J 3 bases; nucleotides not matched to a gene: 3. In germline, CDR1 is DFQATT, CDR2 SNEGSKA (reference sequence). CDR3 size: 12 residues. CDR3: CSVWTGGYEQYF. In DNA, the CDR3 is TGCAGTGTTTGGACAGGGGGCTACGAGCAGTACTTC.

This clonotype appeared a few times. The chain employs TRBV9 and TRBJ2-7, with unresolved D. V was cut by 0 bases and J by 5 bases, with 12 bases left in between. The germline gives CDR1 SGDLS, CDR2 YYNGEE. The CDR3 length is 14 residues. CDR3 sequence: CASSVDRSYDEQYF. The CDR3 DNA reads TGTGCCAGCAGCGTAGATAGGAGCTACGACGAGCAGTACTTC.

The chain combines TRBV19 with TRBJ2-7; TRBD1 matches 11 bases. Trimming cost V 3 bases and J 7 bases; bases outside gene matches: 17. The CDR3 extends over 18 amino acids. From germline, CDR1 is LNHDA and CDR2 SQIVND (reference sequence). The CDR3 coding sequence is TGTGCCAGTAGTATTAAACAAGCCCGGACAGGGGGCATGTGGGAGCAGTACTTC. It encodes CASSIKQARTGGMWEQYF.

This clonotype was observed at least ten times. The V call is TRBV28, the J call TRBJ1-5; D is possibly TRBD1 (6 bases). The CDR3 is 15 amino acids. The ends were cut back, 7 bases at V and 1 base at J, with 14 bases in the middle. Germline CDR1 reads MDHEN; CDR2 reads SYDVKM. CDR3 protein: CASTGGGVSNQPQHF. The CDR3 DNA is TGTGCCAGCACCGGAGGGGGAGTAAGCAATCAGCCCCAGCATTTT.

The chain carries TRBV5-4 and TRBJ2-7; TRBD1 agrees at 10 bases. This CDR3 region has 17 residues. V shed 3 bases and J 3 bases; nucleotides not matched to a gene: 12. Germline V gene data show CDR1 as SGHNT and CDR2 as YYREEE (reference sequence). CDR3 amino acids: CASSWGTGVSQFYEQYF. For the CDR3, the DNA is TGTGCCAGCAGCTGGGGGACAGGGGTTTCCCAATTCTACGAGCAGTACTTC.

This sequence joins TRBV20-1 and TRBJ2-5; 12 bases are a match to TRBD2. The germline gives CDR1 DFQATT, CDR2 SNEGSKA (reference sequence). This CDR3 is 22 amino acids long. V was clipped by 0 bases and J by 5 bases; unmatched bases: 25. CDR3 residues: CSARDPPRSASGGAGGWETQYF. CDR3 nucleotide sequence: TGCAGTGCTAGAGACCCGCCCCGGTCGGCTAGCGGGGGGGCCGGGGGATGGGAGACCCAGTACTTC.

CDR3 bases: TGTGCCAGCAGTGCGGGGCTAGCGGGAGCGAGTGAGCAGTTCTTC. It translates to CASSAGLAGASEQFF. The V gene is TRBV2, the J gene TRBJ2-1; 10 bases are shared with TRBD2. Trimming took 4 bases from V and 9 from J; bases not matched to a gene: 9. The CDR3 sequence is 15 residues long. Looked up from germline, CDR1 is SNHLY and CDR2 is FYNNEI.

This clonotype was counted ten times or more. The chain links TRBV6-1 to TRBJ1-1; D unresolved. CDR1 and CDR2 (germline): MNHNS, SASEGT. The CDR3 runs 15 residues. V dropped 7 bases and J dropped 1 base, with 16 bases sitting between them. The CDR3 nucleotides are TGTGCCAGCAAAACAACCGCAAGGGCGAACACTGAAGCTTTCTTT. This codes for CASKTTARANTEAFF.

This clonotype showed up just a few times. V and J are TRBV29-1 and TRBJ2-2; D unclear. CDR1 is SQVTM and CDR2 is ANQGSEA in the germline V gene. The CDR3 length is 14 residues. The V end was cut by 0 bases, the J end by 3 bases, with 8 bases between. The CDR3 spells CSVEDFGDTGELFF. The CDR3 DNA is TGCAGCGTTGAAGATTTTGGTGACACCGGGGAGCTGTTTTTT.

Details on this clonotype: Its ends do not fully match the called genes, so a read error is possible. V is TRBV12-3 or TRBV12-4 and J is TRBJ1-2, with 7 bases that match TRBD1. This CDR3 has 16 residues. The CDR3 DNA reads TGCGCCGGCAGTTTAGAGGGACAGCGCGCCAAGGATGGCTACACCTTC. Residues: CAGSLEGQRAKDGYTF.

In the case of this clonotype: This could be a read error, since a much larger clone is one nucleotide away. J is TRBJ2-5 and V is TRBV6-9; 9 bases are shared with TRBD1. The CDR3 extends over 13 amino acids. The junction had 3 bases not matched to a gene; V was cut back by 4 bases and J by 6 bases. In germline, CDR1 is MNHGY, CDR2 SVAAGI. CDR3: CASSLTGGKTQYF. The DNA of the CDR3 is TGTGCCAGCAGTTTGACAGGGGGGAAGACCCAGTACTTC.